A selection of T cell receptor beta chains follows, all from one sample in a study of blood T cell repertoires in COVID-19. Profiling relied on immunoSEQ multiplex PCR, and the TCRdb table lists in-frame clones only, not all of them. The table shows 100,000 to 150,000 clones, with about 80% occurring only once. The sample consisted of peripheral blood. The receptors derive from a man in his forties with active or convalescent COVID-19. The CDR3 runs from the conserved cysteine through the conserved F or W. D genes are given only for firm matches. The listing skips clone size in some rows; elsewhere it reads once, few, many or a size class.

j_gene: TRBJ2-1; d_gene: NA; v_gene: TRBV30; abundance: NA; CDR3aa: CAVAEGGGNEQFF; CDR3nt: TGTGCCGTAGCGGAAGGCGGTGGAAATGAGCAGTTCTTC
j_gene: TRBJ2-5; d_gene: TRBD2; v_gene: TRBV27; abundance: few; CDR3aa: CASRAGGAPETQYF; CDR3nt: TGTGCCAGCCGTGCGGGGGGCGCTCCAGAGACCCAGTACTTC
j_gene: TRBJ1-1; d_gene: TRBD1; v_gene: TRBV9; abundance: NA; CDR3aa: CASSRDRGPEAFF; CDR3nt: TGTGCCAGCAGCCGGGACAGGGGACCTGAAGCTTTCTTT
j_gene: TRBJ1-1; d_gene: NA; v_gene: TRBV30; abundance: once; CDR3aa: CAWSRNTEAFF; CDR3nt: TGTGCCTGGTCCCGGAACACTGAAGCTTTCTTT
j_gene: TRBJ1-1; d_gene: NA; v_gene: TRBV27; abundance: NA; CDR3aa: CASAWAGGTEAFF; CDR3nt: TGTGCCAGCGCGTGGGCTGGGGGGACGGAAGCTTTCTTT
j_gene: TRBJ2-1; d_gene: TRBD2; v_gene: TRBV29-1; abundance: few; CDR3aa: CSVGALAGMNEQFF; CDR3nt: TGCAGCGTCGGAGCCCTAGCGGGAATGAATGAGCAGTTCTTC
j_gene: TRBJ1-2; d_gene: NA; v_gene: TRBV21-1; abundance: NA; CDR3aa: CASSKAKDYYGYTF; CDR3nt: TGTGCCAGCAGCAAAGCTAAGGACTACTATGGCTACACCTTC
j_gene: TRBJ1-1; d_gene: NA; v_gene: TRBV29-1; abundance: few; CDR3aa: CSVIPGSREAFF; CDR3nt: TGCAGCGTTATACCGGGATCCCGTGAAGCTTTCTTT
j_gene: TRBJ1-3; d_gene: NA; v_gene: TRBV9; abundance: NA; CDR3aa: CASSIQTGNTIYF; CDR3nt: TGTGCCAGCAGCATACAGACTGGAAACACCATATATTTT
j_gene: TRBJ1-2; d_gene: NA; v_gene: TRBV3-1/TRBV3-2; abundance: NA; CDR3aa: CASSQPGYDYGYTF; CDR3nt: TGTGCCAGCAGCCAGCCAGGGTATGACTATGGCTACACCTTC
j_gene: TRBJ2-7; d_gene: TRBD2; v_gene: TRBV3-1/TRBV3-2; abundance: NA; CDR3aa: CASSQGRRLAGGSSSSYEQYF; CDR3nt: TGTGCCAGCAGCCAAGGGAGGCGGCTAGCGGGGGGCTCCTCGAGCTCCTACGAGCAGTACTTC
j_gene: TRBJ1-1; d_gene: NA; v_gene: TRBV19; abundance: NA; CDR3aa: CASSLGGNTEAFF; CDR3nt: TGTGCCAGCTCCCTGGGGGGGAACACTGAAGCTTTCTTT
j_gene: TRBJ1-1; d_gene: NA; v_gene: TRBV3-1/TRBV3-2; abundance: NA; CDR3aa: CASSPKRGNMNTEAFF; CDR3nt: TGTGCCAGCAGCCCCAAGCGGGGGAACATGAACACTGAAGCTTTCTTT
j_gene: TRBJ2-1; d_gene: TRBD1; v_gene: TRBV4-1; abundance: NA; CDR3aa: CASSQEPGQSEQFF; CDR3nt: TGCGCCAGCAGCCAAGAACCGGGACAGTCCGAGCAGTTCTTC
j_gene: TRBJ1-1; d_gene: TRBD1; v_gene: TRBV11-2; abundance: NA; CDR3aa: CASSLLPGQGARTEAFF; CDR3nt: TGTGCCAGCAGCCTCCTCCCGGGACAGGGGGCAAGGACTGAAGCTTTCTTT
j_gene: TRBJ2-5; d_gene: NA; v_gene: TRBV5-4; abundance: NA; CDR3aa: CASTETGVVETQYF; CDR3nt: TGTGCCAGTACAGAGACGGGGGTTGTGGAGACCCAGTACTTC
j_gene: TRBJ1-6; d_gene: TRBD1; v_gene: TRBV30; abundance: NA; CDR3aa: CAWNPQGGNSPLHF; CDR3nt: TGTGCCTGGAACCCACAGGGGGGGAATTCACCCCTCCACTTT
j_gene: TRBJ1-1; d_gene: NA; v_gene: TRBV28; abundance: NA; CDR3aa: CASSRGIATEAFF; CDR3nt: TGTGCCAGCAGTAGGGGTATTGCCACTGAAGCTTTCTTT
j_gene: TRBJ1-1; d_gene: NA; v_gene: TRBV18; abundance: NA; CDR3aa: CASSPRRDTEAFF; CDR3nt: TGTGCCAGCTCACCGAGACGGGACACTGAAGCTTTCTTT
j_gene: TRBJ1-5; d_gene: NA; v_gene: TRBV28; abundance: NA; CDR3aa: CASSGEGRTASNQPQHF; CDR3nt: TGTGCCAGCAGTGGGGAGGGACGGACAGCTAGCAATCAGCCCCAGCATTTT
j_gene: TRBJ2-7; d_gene: TRBD1; v_gene: TRBV7-9; abundance: once; CDR3aa: CASSWGQGSDEQYF; CDR3nt: TGTGCCAGCAGCTGGGGACAGGGCAGCGACGAGCAGTACTTC
j_gene: TRBJ1-6; d_gene: NA; v_gene: TRBV28; abundance: NA; CDR3aa: CASSRGNDSPLHF; CDR3nt: TGTGCCAGCAGTCGGGGAAATGATTCACCCCTCCACTTT
j_gene: TRBJ2-2; d_gene: TRBD2; v_gene: TRBV12-5; abundance: NA; CDR3aa: CASGLTQGLARNGGELFF; CDR3nt: TGTGCTAGTGGTTTGACACAAGGACTAGCGAGGAACGGCGGGGAGCTGTTTTTT
j_gene: TRBJ1-4; d_gene: TRBD1; v_gene: TRBV7-9; abundance: NA; CDR3aa: CASSSSAGTGMFF; CDR3nt: TGTGCCAGCAGCTCAAGTGCCGGGACAGGGATGTTTTTT
j_gene: TRBJ2-2; d_gene: TRBD2; v_gene: TRBV2; abundance: NA; CDR3aa: CASSEKASGVNTGELFF; CDR3nt: TGTGCCAGCAGTGAGAAGGCTAGCGGGGTGAACACCGGGGAGCTGTTTTTT
j_gene: TRBJ1-1; d_gene: NA; v_gene: TRBV6-2/TRBV6-3; abundance: NA; CDR3aa: CASSYNRRNTEAFF; CDR3nt: TGTGCCAGCAGTTACAACAGGAGGAACACTGAAGCTTTCTTT
j_gene: TRBJ1-2; d_gene: NA; v_gene: TRBV12-3/TRBV12-4; abundance: NA; CDR3aa: CASSFARGGGYTF; CDR3nt: TGTGCCAGCAGTTTTGCCAGGGGCGGGGGCTACACCTTC
j_gene: TRBJ2-7; d_gene: TRBD1; v_gene: TRBV23-1; abundance: NA; CDR3aa: CASTLTGVPYEQYF; CDR3nt: TGCGCCAGCACGCTCACAGGGGTCCCCTACGAGCAGTACTTC
j_gene: TRBJ1-6; d_gene: NA; v_gene: TRBV2; abundance: few; CDR3aa: CASNLDWSSPLHF; CDR3nt: TGTGCCAGCAACCTGGATTGGAGTTCACCCCTCCACTTT
j_gene: TRBJ1-1; d_gene: TRBD1; v_gene: TRBV7-3; abundance: NA; CDR3aa: CASSLTGGAGTEAFF; CDR3nt: TGTGCCAGCAGCTTAACAGGGGGCGCGGGGACTGAAGCTTTCTTT
j_gene: TRBJ2-7; d_gene: NA; v_gene: TRBV3-1/TRBV3-2; abundance: NA; CDR3aa: CASSLGLGYEQYF; CDR3nt: TGTGCCAGCAGCCTAGGACTGGGTTACGAGCAGTACTTC
j_gene: TRBJ1-3; d_gene: NA; v_gene: TRBV4-2; abundance: NA; CDR3aa: CASSQEQLSGNTIYF; CDR3nt: TGTGCCAGCAGCCAAGAACAGCTGTCTGGAAACACCATATATTTT
j_gene: TRBJ2-2; d_gene: NA; v_gene: TRBV11-2; abundance: NA; CDR3aa: CASSLDPGTQRTGELFF; CDR3nt: TGTGCCAGCAGCTTAGATCCCGGGACACAGCGGACCGGGGAGCTGTTTTTT
j_gene: TRBJ1-2; d_gene: NA; v_gene: TRBV7-9; abundance: NA; CDR3aa: CASSFRIPSRGYTF; CDR3nt: TGTGCCAGCAGCTTTCGTATACCTAGCAGGGGCTACACCTTC
j_gene: TRBJ2-3; d_gene: NA; v_gene: TRBV27; abundance: once; CDR3aa: CASSLAGRTDTQYF; CDR3nt: TGTGCCAGCAGTTTGGCGGGTCGCACAGATACGCAGTATTTT
j_gene: TRBJ1-2; d_gene: NA; v_gene: TRBV11-1; abundance: NA; CDR3aa: CASSSRGTGYTF; CDR3nt: TGTGCCAGCAGCTCCCGGGGGACTGGCTACACCTTC
j_gene: TRBJ1-2; d_gene: NA; v_gene: TRBV30; abundance: NA; CDR3aa: CAWSHRVAYGYTF; CDR3nt: TGTGCCTGGAGTCACAGGGTTGCCTATGGCTACACCTTC
j_gene: TRBJ2-3; d_gene: NA; v_gene: TRBV6-2/TRBV6-3; abundance: few; CDR3aa: CASSYGGATDTQYF; CDR3nt: TGTGCCAGCAGTTACGGGGGGGCCACAGATACGCAGTATTTT
j_gene: TRBJ2-3; d_gene: NA; v_gene: TRBV5-1; abundance: many; CDR3aa: CASSLAVVGTDTQYF; CDR3nt: TGCGCCAGCAGCTTGGCCGTAGTGGGCACAGATACGCAGTATTTT
j_gene: TRBJ1-5; d_gene: NA; v_gene: TRBV28; abundance: NA; CDR3aa: CASSLRAGSNQPQHF; CDR3nt: TGTGCCAGCAGTTTAAGGGCAGGGAGCAATCAGCCCCAGCATTTT
j_gene: TRBJ2-2; d_gene: TRBD2; v_gene: TRBV4-3; abundance: once; CDR3aa: CASSREGNTGELFF; CDR3nt: TGCGCCAGCAGCCGGGAGGGGAACACCGGGGAGCTGTTTTTT
j_gene: TRBJ1-2; d_gene: NA; v_gene: TRBV29-1; abundance: NA; CDR3aa: CSGGDNWGYTF; CDR3nt: TGCAGCGGTGGGGACAATTGGGGCTACACCTTC
j_gene: TRBJ2-2; d_gene: NA; v_gene: TRBV4-1; abundance: few; CDR3aa: CASSQVLGQQNTGELFF; CDR3nt: TGCGCCAGCAGCCAAGTTCTGGGACAACAGAACACCGGGGAGCTGTTTTTT
j_gene: TRBJ1-5; d_gene: NA; v_gene: TRBV5-5; abundance: NA; CDR3aa: CASSLPGSNQPQHF; CDR3nt: TGTGCCAGCAGCTTGCCCGGTAGCAATCAGCCCCAGCATTTT
j_gene: TRBJ1-2; d_gene: TRBD1; v_gene: TRBV9; abundance: NA; CDR3aa: CASEKDRGGYTF; CDR3nt: TGTGCCAGCGAGAAGGACAGGGGAGGCTACACCTTC